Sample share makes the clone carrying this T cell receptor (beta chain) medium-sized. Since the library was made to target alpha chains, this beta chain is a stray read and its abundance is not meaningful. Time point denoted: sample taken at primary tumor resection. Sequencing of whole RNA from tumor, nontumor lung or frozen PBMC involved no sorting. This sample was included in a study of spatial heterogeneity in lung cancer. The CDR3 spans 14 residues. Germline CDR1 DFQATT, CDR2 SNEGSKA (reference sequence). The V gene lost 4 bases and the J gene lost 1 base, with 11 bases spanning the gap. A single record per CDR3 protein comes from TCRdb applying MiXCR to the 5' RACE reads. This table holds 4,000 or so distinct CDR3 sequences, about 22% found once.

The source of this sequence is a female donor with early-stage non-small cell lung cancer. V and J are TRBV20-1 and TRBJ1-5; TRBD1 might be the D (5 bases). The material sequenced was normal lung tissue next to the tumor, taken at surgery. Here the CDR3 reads CSAIPGLSNQPQHF. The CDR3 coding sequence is TGCAGTGCTATCCCGGGGCTAAGCAATCAGCCCCAGCATTTT.